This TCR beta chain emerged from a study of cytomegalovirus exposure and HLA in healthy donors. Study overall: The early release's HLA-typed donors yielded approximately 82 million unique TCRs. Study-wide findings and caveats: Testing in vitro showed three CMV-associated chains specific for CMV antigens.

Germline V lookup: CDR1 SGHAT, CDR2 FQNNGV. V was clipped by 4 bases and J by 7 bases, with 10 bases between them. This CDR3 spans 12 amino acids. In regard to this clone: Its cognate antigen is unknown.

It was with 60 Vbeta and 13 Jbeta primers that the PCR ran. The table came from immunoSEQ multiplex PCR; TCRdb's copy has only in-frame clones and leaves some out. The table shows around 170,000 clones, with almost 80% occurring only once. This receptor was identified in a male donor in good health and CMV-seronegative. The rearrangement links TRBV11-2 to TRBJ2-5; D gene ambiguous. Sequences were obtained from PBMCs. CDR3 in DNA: TGTGCCAGCAGCTCCCCGCTCGGGACCCAGTACTTC. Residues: CASSSPLGTQYF.